Detailed here is one T cell receptor (beta chain). Specified treatment: some 20 received Ad26.COV2.S at low or high dose, single or two shots; about 5 received placebo; per-sample allocation not given. Material that was analyzed had been drawn on day 63 after the first vaccine or placebo injection. This specimen belongs to a study of Ad26.COV2.S vaccination and SARS-CoV-2 variants. CDR1 is MDHEN and CDR2 is SYDVKM in the germline V gene. The CDR3 sequence is 14 residues long. The germline V and J ends were trimmed by 6 bases and 0 bases, with 8 bases remaining between them. Clones were read by immunoSEQ multiplex PCR, and TCRdb kept only the in-frame ones, dropping some. The repertoire consists of 440,000 or so clones, with roughly 88% occurring once and the leading ten covering under 4.5%.

The genes are TRBV28 and TRBJ2-2, with a tentative D call TRBD2 (5 bases). The receptor's source is a person aged 18-65 years who received the Ad26.COV2.S COVID-19 vaccine or a placebo. Sequenced material: peripheral blood, taken in a trial of Ad26.COV2.S vaccine versus placebo. The CDR3 protein is CASRLDSNTGELFF. CDR3 DNA sequence: TGTGCCAGCAGACTGGACTCGAACACCGGGGAGCTGTTTTTT.